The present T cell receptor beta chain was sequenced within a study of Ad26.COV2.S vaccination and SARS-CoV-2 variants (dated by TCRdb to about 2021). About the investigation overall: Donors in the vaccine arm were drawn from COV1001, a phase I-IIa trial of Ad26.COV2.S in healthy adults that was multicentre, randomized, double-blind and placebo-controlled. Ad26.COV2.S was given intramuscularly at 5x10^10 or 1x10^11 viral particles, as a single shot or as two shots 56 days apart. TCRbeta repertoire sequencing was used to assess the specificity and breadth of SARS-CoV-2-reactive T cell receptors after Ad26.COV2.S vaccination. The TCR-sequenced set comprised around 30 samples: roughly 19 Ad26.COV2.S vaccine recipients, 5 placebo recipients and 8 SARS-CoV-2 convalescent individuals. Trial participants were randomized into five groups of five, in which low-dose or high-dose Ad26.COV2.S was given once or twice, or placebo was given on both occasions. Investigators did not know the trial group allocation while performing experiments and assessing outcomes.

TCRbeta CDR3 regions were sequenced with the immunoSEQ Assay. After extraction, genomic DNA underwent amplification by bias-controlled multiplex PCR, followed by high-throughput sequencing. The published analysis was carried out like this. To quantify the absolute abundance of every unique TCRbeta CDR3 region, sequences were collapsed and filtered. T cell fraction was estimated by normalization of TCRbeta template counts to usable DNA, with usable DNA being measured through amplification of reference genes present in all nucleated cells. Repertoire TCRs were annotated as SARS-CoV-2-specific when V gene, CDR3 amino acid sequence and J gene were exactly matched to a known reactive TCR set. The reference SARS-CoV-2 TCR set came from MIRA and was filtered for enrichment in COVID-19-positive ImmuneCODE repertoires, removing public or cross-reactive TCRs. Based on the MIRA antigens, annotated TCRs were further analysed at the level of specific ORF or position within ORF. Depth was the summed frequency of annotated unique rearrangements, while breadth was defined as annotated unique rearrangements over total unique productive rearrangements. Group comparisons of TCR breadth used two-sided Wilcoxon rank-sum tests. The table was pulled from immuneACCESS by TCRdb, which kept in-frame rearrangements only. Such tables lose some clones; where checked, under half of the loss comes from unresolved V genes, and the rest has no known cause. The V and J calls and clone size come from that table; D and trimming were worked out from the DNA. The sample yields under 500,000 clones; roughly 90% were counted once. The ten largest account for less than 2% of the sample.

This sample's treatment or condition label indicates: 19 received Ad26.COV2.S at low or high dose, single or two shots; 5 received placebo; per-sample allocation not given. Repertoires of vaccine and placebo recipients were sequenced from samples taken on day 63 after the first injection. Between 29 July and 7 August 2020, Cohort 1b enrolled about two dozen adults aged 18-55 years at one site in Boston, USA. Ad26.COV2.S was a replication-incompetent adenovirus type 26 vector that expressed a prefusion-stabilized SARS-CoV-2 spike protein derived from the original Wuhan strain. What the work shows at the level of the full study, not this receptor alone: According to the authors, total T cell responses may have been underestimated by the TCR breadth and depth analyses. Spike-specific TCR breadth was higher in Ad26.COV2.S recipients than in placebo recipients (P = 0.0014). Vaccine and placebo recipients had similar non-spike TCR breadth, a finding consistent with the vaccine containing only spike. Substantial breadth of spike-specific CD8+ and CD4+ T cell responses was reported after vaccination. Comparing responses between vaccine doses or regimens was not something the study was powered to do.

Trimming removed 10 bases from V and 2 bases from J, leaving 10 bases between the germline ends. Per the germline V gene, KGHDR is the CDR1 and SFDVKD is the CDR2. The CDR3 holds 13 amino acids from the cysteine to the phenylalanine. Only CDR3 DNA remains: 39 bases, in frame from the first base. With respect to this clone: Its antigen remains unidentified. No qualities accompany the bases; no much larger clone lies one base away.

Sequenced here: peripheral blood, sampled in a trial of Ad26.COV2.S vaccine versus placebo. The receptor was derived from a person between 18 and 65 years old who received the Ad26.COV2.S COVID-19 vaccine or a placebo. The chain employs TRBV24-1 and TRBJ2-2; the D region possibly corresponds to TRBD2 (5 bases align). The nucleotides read TGTGCCACTCGGGATCATAACACCGGGGAGCTGTTTTTT. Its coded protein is CATRDHNTGELFF.